Shown below are 6 T cell receptor beta chains from a single sample sequenced in a study of blood T cell repertoires in COVID-19. Method: immunoSEQ multiplex PCR; TCRdb's copy keeps in-frame clones and lacks some. The sample lists over 100,000 clones; around 80% were seen once. Sequenced sample: peripheral blood. These receptors all come from a woman older than 75 with acute or convalescent COVID-19.

This clone was seen a few times. The rearrangement uses TRBV5-1 and TRBJ1-6, with TRBD1 as a possible D gene (5 bases). The CDR3 covers 16 residues. The germline V and J ends were trimmed by 1 base and 5 bases, with 13 bases remaining between them. CDR1 is SGHRS and CDR2 is YFSETQ in the germline V gene. CDR3 bases: TGCGCCAGCAGCTTGAACGGGGGTTACGATAATTCACCCCTCCACTTT. Its protein product is CASSLNGGYDNSPLHF.

The chain employs TRBV4-2 and TRBJ1-4, with 7 nucleotides matching TRBD1. The CDR3 totals 13 residues. Germline values: CDR1 LGHNA, CDR2 YNFKEQ. The J segment lost 8 bases and the V segment lost 6 bases, leaving 6 bases of the junction unmatched. The CDR3 spells CASSSYRGEKLFF. The CDR3 bases are TGTGCCAGCAGTTCTTACAGGGGAGAAAAACTGTTTTTT.

This clone was observed a single time. J is TRBJ2-1 and V is TRBV28, with a weak D call TRBD2 (6 bases). The CDR3 runs to 11 residues. Trimming took 1 base from V and 12 from J, leaving 7 bases between them. In germline, CDR1 is MDHEN, CDR2 SYDVKM. The CDR3 sequence: CASSLFGGQFF. DNA for the CDR3: TGTGCCAGCAGTTTATTCGGGGGGCAGTTCTTC.

The rearrangement joins TRBV10-2 to TRBJ1-5, with D possibly being TRBD1 (6 bases). This CDR3 comprises 16 residues. Trimming shortened V by 3 bases and J by 0 bases, and 12 bases separated the two germline ends. The germline V gene has CDR1 WSHSY and CDR2 SAAADI. CDR3 region: CASSEYGRGSNQPQHF. The CDR3 bases are TGCGCCAGCAGTGAATATGGCAGGGGTAGCAATCAGCCCCAGCATTTT.

This rearrangement joins TRBV5-6 to TRBJ1-2; no reliable D call. Germline V gene data show CDR1 as SGHDT and CDR2 as YYEEEE. V was clipped by 6 bases and J by 1 base, with 13 bases between them. The CDR3 extends over 14 amino acids. The CDR3 protein is CASTLNSLNYGYTF. The CDR3, as DNA: TGTGCCAGCACCCTGAACAGTCTTAACTATGGCTACACCTTC. The variable domain in full, completed from reference TRBV5-6 and TRBJ1-2, reads DAGVTQSPTHLIKTRGQQVTLRCSPKSGHDTVSWYQQALGQGPQFIFQYYEEEERQRGNFPDRFSGHQFPNYSSELNVNALLLGDSALYLCASTLNSLNYGYTFGSGTRLTVV.

The chain recombines TRBV10-3 with TRBJ2-3; 7 nucleotides agree with TRBD2. This CDR3 region has 14 residues. Germline CDR1 and CDR2: ENHRY and SYGVKD. The J segment lost 2 bases and the V segment lost 5 bases, leaving 4 bases of the junction unmatched. The CDR3 loop reads CAISRLASTDTQYF. CDR3 sequence (DNA): TGTGCCATCAGTAGACTAGCCTCCACAGATACGCAGTATTTT.